The 27 T cell receptor beta chains given below trace back to one sample, sequenced in a study of Ad26.COV2.S vaccination and SARS-CoV-2 variants. Sequenced by immunoSEQ multiplex PCR; TCRdb stores in-frame clones only, minus some. The sample has under 300,000 clones; roughly 89% are singletons. The sample's treatment: some 19 received Ad26.COV2.S at low or high dose, single or two shots; roughly 5 received placebo; per-sample allocation not given. Sampling took place 63 days after the first vaccine or placebo injection. Sample: peripheral blood, taken in a trial of Ad26.COV2.S vaccine versus placebo. These receptors came from a person aged 18-65 years who received the Ad26.COV2.S COVID-19 vaccine or a placebo.

The V and J genes are TRBV4-2 and TRBJ2-2; D is undetermined. From germline, CDR1 is LGHNA and CDR2 YNFKEQ. The CDR3 loop spans 16 amino acids. V was shortened by 5 bases and J by 0 bases, with 13 bases between the two germline ends. CDR3 coding DNA: TGTGCCAGCAGCAAGGTAGAACGGACGAACACCGGGGAGCTGTTTTTT. The encoded protein is CASSKVERTNTGELFF.

V is TRBV4-3 and J is TRBJ1-2; D is unclear. The germline V gene encodes CDR1 LGHNA and CDR2 YSLEER. The CDR3 loop spans 17 amino acids. Trimming stripped 0 bases from V and 1 base from J, with 15 bases between. The CDR3 sequence is CASSQDPEDGINYGYTF. Written as DNA, the CDR3 is TGCGCCAGCAGCCAAGATCCTGAAGACGGCATTAACTATGGCTACACCTTC.

The V gene is TRBV6-4, the J gene TRBJ2-3, with D possibly matching TRBD1 (6 bases). In germline, CDR1 is MRHNA, CDR2 SNTAGT. The CDR3 spans 14 residues. Trimming cost V 1 base and J 4 bases, with 9 bases left between them. This CDR3 reads CASSDFQGSDTQYF. CDR3 nucleotides: TGTGCCAGCAGTGACTTCCAGGGGTCAGATACGCAGTATTTT.

The chain carries TRBV5-6 and TRBJ2-3; TRBD1 agrees at 8 bases. The CDR3 is 16 residues long. From germline, CDR1 is SGHDT and CDR2 YYEEEE. The J segment lost 2 bases and the V segment lost 3 bases, leaving 8 bases of the junction unmatched. Here the CDR3 reads CASSWDRTSHTDTQYF. In nucleotides, the CDR3 is TGTGCCAGCAGCTGGGACAGGACCTCTCACACAGATACGCAGTATTTT.

This chain joins TRBV6-5 and TRBJ1-2; TRBD1 aligns across 7 bases. The CDR3 covers 13 residues. Germline V CDR1 and CDR2: MNHEY, SVGAGI. After removal of 9 bases from V and 3 bases from J, the junction contained 7 bases not matched to a gene. The CDR3 DNA sequence: TGTGCCAGTTGGAATACAGGGGACTATGGCTACACCTTC. Its protein product is CASWNTGDYGYTF.

The chain carries TRBV7-8 and TRBJ2-7; 9 nucleotides line up with TRBD2. This CDR3 spans 14 amino acids. V was clipped by 5 bases and J by 7 bases; unmatched bases: 9. Germline CDR1 SGHVS, CDR2 FQNEAQ. CDR3 region: CASSPHLAGIEQYF. In DNA, the CDR3 is TGTGCCAGCAGCCCCCACCTAGCGGGGATTGAGCAGTACTTC.

The rearrangement links TRBV5-1 to TRBJ2-1; 13 bases are shared with TRBD2. Germline V gene lookup returns CDR1 SGHRS and CDR2 YFSETQ. Losses at the gene ends were 4 bases for V and 9 bases for J; bases not matched to a gene: 13. The CDR3 loop spans 17 amino acids. The CDR3 DNA sequence: TGCGCCAGCAGCCTAGACCTGGGACTAGCGGGGTCGGGTGAGCAGTTCTTC. This translates into CASSLDLGLAGSGEQFF.

The chain employs TRBV9 and TRBJ2-1; TRBD2 agrees at 8 bases. Looked up from germline, CDR1 is SGDLS and CDR2 is YYNGEE. J lost 1 base, V lost 3 bases, and 6 bases had no gene match. The CDR3 consists of 16 residues. CDR3 nucleotide sequence: TGTGCCAGCAGCGCCACCGGGACTAGTTCCTACAATGAGCAGTTCTTC. This codes for CASSATGTSSYNEQFF. Full variable domain (rest looked up from reference TRBV9 and TRBJ2-1): DSGVTQTPKHLITATGQRVTLRCSPRSGDLSVYWYQQSLDQGLQFLIQYYNGEERAKGNILERFSAQQFPDLHSELNLSSLELGDSALYFCASSATGTSSYNEQFFGPGTRLTVL.

V gene TRBV6-1 combines with J gene TRBJ1-5; D is unclear. The CDR3 consists of 15 residues. CDR1 and CDR2 (germline): MNHNS, SASEGT. V was shortened by 3 bases and J by 0 bases, with 9 bases between the two germline ends. The CDR3 region is CASSEFRNSNQPQHF. The CDR3, as DNA: TGTGCCAGCAGTGAGTTCAGAAATAGCAATCAGCCCCAGCATTTT.

This chain connects TRBV3-1 (or the pseudogene TRBV3-2) to TRBJ1-5, with 9 bases identical to TRBD1. CDR1 is LGHDT, CDR2 YNNKEL, per germline (reference sequence). Losses at the gene ends were 5 bases for V and 1 base for J; bases not matched to a gene: 3. The CDR3 totals 15 residues. The CDR3 region is CASSSGQGSNQPQHF. For the CDR3, the DNA is TGTGCCAGCAGCTCGGGACAGGGAAGCAATCAGCCCCAGCATTTT.

The gene calls are TRBV4-3 and TRBJ2-3; TRBD2 aligns across 7 bases. The CDR3 length is 17 residues. Germline assignment: CDR1 LGHNA and CDR2 YSLEER. With 0 bases clipped from V and 6 bases from J, the junction kept 12 bases outside the gene matches. In DNA form, the CDR3 reads TGCGCCAGCAGCCAAGAGTGGGCGGGAGCTAAGAGGGATACGCAGTATTTT. Its protein product is CASSQEWAGAKRDTQYF.

V gene TRBV13 combines with J gene TRBJ2-1, with D maybe TRBD2 (5 bases). In germline, CDR1 is PRHDT, CDR2 FYEKMQ (reference sequence). The ends were cut back, 7 bases at V and 6 bases at J, with 13 bases in the middle. The CDR3 has 13 residues. The CDR3 DNA sequence: TGTGCCAGCACCCTAGCCCGCTTCAATGAGCAGTTCTTC. It codes for CASTLARFNEQFF.

The rearrangement uses TRBV11-3 and TRBJ2-5; 7 bases match TRBD1. V lost 1 base to trimming and J lost 4 bases; unmatched junction nucleotides: 6. CDR3 length equals 15 residues. Germline loops: CDR1 SGHNT, CDR2 YENEEA. DNA of the CDR3: TGTGCCAGCAGCTTAGGACAGGGTGAAGTAGAGACCCAGTACTTC. Its protein product is CASSLGQGEVETQYF.

The chain combines TRBV7-3 with TRBJ2-3; 7 bases are shared with TRBD2. In germline, CDR1 is SGHTA, CDR2 FQGTGA. The CDR3 extends over 16 amino acids. The junction had 11 bases not matched to a gene; V was cut back by 2 bases and J by 6 bases. The CDR3 sequence: CASSLGASGTMDTQYF. The CDR3 coding sequence is TGTGCCAGCAGCTTAGGGGCTAGCGGTACCATGGATACGCAGTATTTT.

The V and J genes are TRBV7-3 and TRBJ2-3; D ambiguous. The CDR3 is 13 amino acids. CDR1 and CDR2 from the germline V gene are SGHTA and FQGTGA. The V end was cut by 2 bases, the J end by 0 bases, with 3 bases between. The CDR3 reads CASSLVSTDTQYF. As DNA, the CDR3 is TGTGCCAGCAGCTTAGTTAGCACAGATACGCAGTATTTT.

This sequence joins TRBV7-9 and TRBJ1-1, with 8 bases lining up with TRBD1. The CDR3 has 14 amino acids. CDR1 SEHNR and CDR2 FQNEAQ come from the germline V gene (reference sequence). V lost 1 base and J lost 6; bases outside the gene matches: 4. The CDR3 nucleotides are TGTGCCAGCAGCTTAGGACAGGGGTCCTCTGAAGCTTTCTTT. It is translated as CASSLGQGSSEAFF.

The chain recombines TRBV6-6 with TRBJ1-1; possible D gene TRBD1, 5 bases. This CDR3 contains 15 residues. Trimming left V 4 bases short and J 0 bases short, with 12 bases between. CDR1 and CDR2 (germline): MNHNY, SVGAGI (reference sequence). The CDR3 region has the DNA TGTGCCAGCAGTTGGTCGCAGGACATGAACACTGAAGCTTTCTTT. Translation gives CASSWSQDMNTEAFF.

The genes are TRBV6-5 and TRBJ2-5; TRBD2 is a possible D gene (6 bases). Looked up from germline, CDR1 is MNHEY and CDR2 is SVGAGI. The V gene lost 6 bases and the J gene lost 5 bases, with 19 bases spanning the gap. CDR3 size: 15 residues. CDR3 in amino acids: CASRDSPDYRETQYF. The CDR3 bases are TGTGCCAGCAGGGATAGTCCGGACTATAGGGAGACCCAGTACTTC.

The V call is TRBV5-1, the J call TRBJ2-3; the D is unclear. Deletions cut 4 bases from V and 0 bases from J, with 12 bases between. This CDR3 is built from 15 residues. The germline V gene has CDR1 SGHRS and CDR2 YFSETQ. The CDR3 spells CASSHALGSTDTQYF. The CDR3 DNA sequence: TGCGCCAGCAGCCATGCACTGGGTAGCACAGATACGCAGTATTTT.

The J gene is TRBJ2-3, the V gene TRBV11-1, with 10 bases fitting TRBD1. Germline trimming cut 5 bases from V and 6 bases from J; bases unmatched to any gene: 2. The CDR3 is made up of 13 amino acids. Germline CDR1 reads SGHAT; CDR2 reads FQDESV (reference sequence). The CDR3 coding sequence is TGTGCCAGCAGCCAGGGACAGGGGGATACGCAGTATTTT. Protein sequence: CASSQGQGDTQYF.

The V gene is TRBV2, the J gene TRBJ2-2, with 8 bases identical to TRBD1. In germline, CDR1 is SNHLY, CDR2 FYNNEI. CDR3 size: 13 residues. V lost 7 bases and J lost 6; bases outside the gene matches: 4. The CDR3 loop is CASKTGGPGELFF. Written as DNA, the CDR3 is TGTGCCAGCAAAACAGGGGGTCCCGGGGAGCTGTTTTTT. Combining the CDR3 with reference TRBV2 and TRBJ2-2 gives the whole variable domain EPEVTQTPSHQVTQMGQEVILRCVPISNHLYFYWYRQILGQKVEFLVSFYNNEISEKSEIFDDQFSVERPDGSNFTLKIRSTKLEDSAMYFCASKTGGPGELFFGEGSRLTVL.

The CDR3 nucleotides are TGTGCCAGCAGCCAATTCCGGACTAGCGACTACAATGAGCAGTTCTTC. Protein sequence: CASSQFRTSDYNEQFF. This sequence joins TRBV14 and TRBJ2-1; 9 bases agree with TRBD2. The CDR3 runs 16 residues. After removal of 2 bases from V and 3 bases from J, the junction contained 5 bases not matched to a gene. The germline V gene has CDR1 SGHDN and CDR2 FVKESK.

V and J are TRBV7-9 and TRBJ1-6, with D possibly being TRBD1 (6 bases). The V and J ends lost 4 bases and 9 bases respectively, with 16 bases between them. This CDR3 is built from 15 residues. Germline loops: CDR1 SEHNR, CDR2 FQNEAQ (reference sequence). The CDR3 spells CASSSTGGARSPLHF. The CDR3 DNA reads as TGTGCCAGCAGCTCGACGGGGGGGGCGCGTTCACCCCTCCACTTT.

The chain recombines TRBV27 with TRBJ2-5; TRBD1 is a possible D gene (5 bases). Germline-derived CDR1 and CDR2 are MNHEY and SMNVEV (reference sequence). Deletions cut 2 bases from V and 2 bases from J, with 15 bases between. The CDR3 covers 16 residues. DNA for the CDR3: TGTGCCAGCAGTTTAACGACCCCCAGGGTACAAGAGACCCAGTACTTC. Its protein product is CASSLTTPRVQETQYF.

The chain recombines TRBV19 with TRBJ1-1; D uncertain. The germline V gene has CDR1 LNHDA and CDR2 SQIVND (reference sequence). This CDR3 has 13 residues. V dropped 1 base and J dropped 0 bases, with 3 bases sitting between them. The DNA for the CDR3 is TGTGCCAGTAGTATAGGGGTGAACACTGAAGCTTTCTTT. Residues: CASSIGVNTEAFF.

This clone was counted once. The chain joins TRBV30 to TRBJ2-6; D remains ambiguous. V was cut by 0 bases and J by 7 bases, with 4 bases left in between. Germline V gene lookup returns CDR1 GTSNPN and CDR2 SVGIG (reference sequence). The CDR3 runs 12 residues. CDR3 amino acids: CAWSVNANVLTF. CDR3 DNA sequence: TGTGCCTGGAGTGTAAATGCCAACGTCCTGACTTTC.

The chain has TRBV7-6 and TRBJ2-5; weak D call: TRBD1 (5 bases). The CDR3 has 15 amino acids. Germline V CDR1 and CDR2: SGHVS, FNYEAQ. V was trimmed by 1 base and J by 7 bases, leaving 16 bases between them. The CDR3 DNA reads as TGTGCCAGCAGCTTAGACTCGGCTAGTAGGGGGACCCAGTACTTC. This encodes CASSLDSASRGTQYF.